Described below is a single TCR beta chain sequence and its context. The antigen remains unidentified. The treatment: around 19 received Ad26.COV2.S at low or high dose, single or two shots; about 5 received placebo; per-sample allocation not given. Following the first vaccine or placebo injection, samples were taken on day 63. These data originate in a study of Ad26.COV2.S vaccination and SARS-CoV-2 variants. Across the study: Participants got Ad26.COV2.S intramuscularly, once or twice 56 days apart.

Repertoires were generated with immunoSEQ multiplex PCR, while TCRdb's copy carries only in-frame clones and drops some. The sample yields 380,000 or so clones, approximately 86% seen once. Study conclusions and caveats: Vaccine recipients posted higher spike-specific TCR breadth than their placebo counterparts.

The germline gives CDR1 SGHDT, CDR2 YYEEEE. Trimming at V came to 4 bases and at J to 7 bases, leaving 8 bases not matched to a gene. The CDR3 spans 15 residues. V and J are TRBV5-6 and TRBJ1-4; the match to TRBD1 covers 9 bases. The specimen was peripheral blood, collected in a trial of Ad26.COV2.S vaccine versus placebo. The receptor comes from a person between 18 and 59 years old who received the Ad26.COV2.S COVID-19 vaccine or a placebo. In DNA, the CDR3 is TGTGCCAGCAGCACTCGGACAGGGGCTGGTGAAAAACTGTTTTTT. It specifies CASSTRTGAGEKLFF. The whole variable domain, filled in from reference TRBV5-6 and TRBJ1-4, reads DAGVTQSPTHLIKTRGQQVTLRCSPKSGHDTVSWYQQALGQGPQFIFQYYEEEERQRGNFPDRFSGHQFPNYSSELNVNALLLGDSALYLCASSTRTGAGEKLFFGSGTQLSVL.